This TCR beta chain was profiled in a study of blood T cell repertoires in COVID-19. In the study overall: Material from acute and convalescent COVID-19 was sourced from the United States, Italy and Spain. In each case, the material was cDNA or gDNA derived from T cells, B-cell-depleted T cells, or PBMCs.

Authors' methods: Nucleated cell counts were estimated from reference gene primer amplification. Sequenced by immunoSEQ multiplex PCR; TCRdb stores in-frame clones only, minus some. D and trimming come from the DNA, and the V and J calls and clone size come from that table. The table includes a few hundred thousand clones, over 85% detected once. The CDR3 covers 12 residues. Trimming removed 2 bases from V and 8 bases from J, with 8 bases in between. The germline CDR1 and CDR2 sequences are KGHDR and SFDVKD. While infection was still active, Seattle patients were enrolled and then followed longitudinally.

This TCR came from a woman between 25 and 40 years old with COVID-19, enrolled during active disease. The sample comprised peripheral blood. The chain couples TRBV24-1 to TRBJ1-2; perhaps TRBD1 as D (6 bases). The CDR3 spells CATSDWGHGYTF. For the CDR3, the DNA is TGTGCCACCAGTGATTGGGGGCACGGCTACACCTTC.